The 12 T cell receptor beta chains given below trace back to one sample, sequenced in a study of cytomegalovirus exposure and HLA in healthy donors (dated by TCRdb to about 2017). The library was produced with the immunoSEQ multiplex PCR assay. For the multiplex PCR, a mixture combining 60 forward primers for TCR Vbeta segments and 13 reverse primers for TCR Jbeta segments was used. The clones in this table, taken by TCRdb from immuneACCESS, are in-frame only. Not every clone is retained; where verified, under half of the shortfall comes from an unresolved V gene, and the cause of the rest is unknown. Across this sample there are approximately 97,000 clones, with just under 80% seen only once. The ten biggest clones cover 4.1% of the sample. The specimen was PBMCs. These receptors all come from a woman aged 40 to 50 in good health and CMV-seropositive.

This chain connects TRBV18 to TRBJ2-5; TRBD1 agrees at 7 bases. Germline V lookup: CDR1 KGHSH, CDR2 LQKENI. The CDR3 loop spans 13 amino acids. V dropped 6 bases and J dropped 3; count of bases not matched to a gene: 4. This CDR3 is CASSQQGEETQYF. The CDR3 bases are TGTGCCAGCTCTCAGCAGGGGGAAGAGACCCAGTACTTC.

The chain is built from TRBV30 and TRBJ2-5, with a possible D match to TRBD1 (5 bases). V was shortened by 0 bases and J by 11 bases, with 16 bases between the two germline ends. This CDR3 region has 13 residues. Germline V lookup: CDR1 GTSNPN, CDR2 SVGIG (reference sequence). The CDR3: CAWSVPPRQKQYF. CDR3 in DNA: TGTGCCTGGAGTGTACCCCCCCGACAGAAGCAGTACTTC.

J is TRBJ2-3 and V is TRBV6-5; 7 nucleotides line up with TRBD1. The V and J ends lost 2 bases and 4 bases, in that order; junction bases with no gene match: 6. Germline CDR1 and CDR2: MNHEY and SVGAGI. The CDR3 totals 15 residues. The chain's CDR3 is CASSYGTGESDTQYF. For the CDR3, the DNA is TGTGCCAGCAGTTACGGCACAGGGGAATCAGATACGCAGTATTTT.

The chain is built from TRBV4-2 and TRBJ1-5; D call uncertain. In germline, CDR1 is LGHNA, CDR2 YNFKEQ. The germline V and J ends were trimmed by 4 bases and 6 bases, with 7 bases remaining between them. The CDR3 length is 12 residues. The CDR3 spells CASSRGSQPQHF. CDR3 bases: TGTGCCAGCAGCCGAGGGTCTCAGCCCCAGCATTTT.

The count of this clone is one. This chain connects TRBV18 to TRBJ1-4, with 7 bases identical to TRBD1. Per germline, CDR1 KGHSH and CDR2 LQKENI. The CDR3 has 19 amino acids. V trimming: 4 bases; J trimming: 0 bases; junction bases outside the gene matches: 14. In DNA form, the CDR3 reads TGTGCCAGCTCACAAACAACAGGGGCCCTAGATGCAACTAATGAAAAACTGTTTTTT. Its protein is CASSQTTGALDATNEKLFF. The variable domain in full, completed from reference TRBV18 and TRBJ1-4, reads NAGVMQNPRHLVRRRGQEARLRCSPMKGHSHVYWYRQLPEEGLKFMVYLQKENIIDESGMPKERFSAEFPKEGPSILRIQQVVRGDSAAYFCASSQTTGALDATNEKLFFGSGTQLSVL.

The chain is built from TRBV2 and TRBJ1-5; D is uncertain. This CDR3 spans 14 amino acids. Trimming cost V 4 bases and J 9 bases, with 16 bases left between them. Germline CDR1 is SNHLY and CDR2 is FYNNEI. The CDR3 DNA reads TGTGCCAGCAGTGCCAGCCTTTTGGGGAGGCCCCAGCATTTT. It translates to CASSASLLGRPQHF.

This chain uses TRBV7-2 with TRBJ1-3; D gene unclear. Trimming left V 7 bases short and J 5 bases short, with 12 bases between. CDR1 SGHTA and CDR2 FQGNSA come from the germline V gene. CDR3 size: 13 residues. DNA of the CDR3: TGTGCCAGCACCACGGCGGGGAGAAACACCATATATTTT. Translating gives CASTTAGRNTIYF.

The chain has TRBV2 and TRBJ2-2; TRBD1 agrees at 7 bases. Germline V gene lookup returns CDR1 SNHLY and CDR2 FYNNEI. Trimming removed 7 bases from V and 0 bases from J; junction bases left unmatched: 5. The CDR3 has 15 amino acids. CDR3 sequence: CASTLGTANTGELFF. The DNA for the CDR3 is TGTGCCAGCACCCTTGGGACAGCGAACACCGGGGAGCTGTTTTTT.

The gene calls are TRBV4-1 and TRBJ2-6, with D maybe TRBD1 (5 bases). Trimming removed 1 base at V and 1 base at J, with 14 bases between. CDR3 length equals 18 residues. Per germline, CDR1 MGHRA and CDR2 YSYEKL. DNA for the CDR3: TGCGCCAGCAGCCAAGTGGAGAAGGGGCGATCTGGGGCCAACGTCCTGACTTTC. Its translation is CASSQVEKGRSGANVLTF.

The rearrangement uses TRBV11-2 and TRBJ1-3; no firm D call. The ends were cut back, 0 bases at V and 0 bases at J, with 6 bases in the middle. The CDR3 sequence is 15 residues long. Germline V gene lookup returns CDR1 SGHAT and CDR2 FQNNGV. CDR3 residues: CASSLERPSGNTIYF. The CDR3 bases are TGTGCCAGCAGCTTAGAGCGTCCCTCTGGAAACACCATATATTTT.

This chain joins TRBV5-4 and TRBJ2-5, with 10 bases identical to TRBD1. The V segment lost 4 bases and the J segment 5 bases; nucleotides outside the gene matches: 2. From germline, CDR1 is SGHNT and CDR2 YYREEE (reference sequence). The CDR3 has 13 residues. The CDR3 loop is CASSPGQGETQYF. The CDR3 DNA follows: TGTGCCAGCAGCCCGGGACAGGGGGAGACCCAGTACTTC.

This clone was found a few times. CDR3 amino acids: CASSSPAFTGTPFGYTF. The CDR3 DNA is TGTGCCAGCAGCTCTCCGGCCTTCACAGGGACCCCTTTTGGCTACACCTTC. The chain links TRBV7-8 to TRBJ1-2, with D possibly being TRBD1 (6 bases). The germline V gene encodes CDR1 SGHVS and CDR2 FQNEAQ. Trimming left V 4 bases short and J 7 bases short, with 25 bases between. The CDR3 consists of 17 residues.